The following is a T cell receptor (beta chain) sequence with its context. This clonotype was seen a few times. What this receptor recognizes is not known. No qualities accompany the bases; no much larger clone lies one base away. The data stem from a study of response to subunit inactivated influenza vaccine listed by TCRdb under 2018. Describing the broader study: Deep quantitative T cell receptor repertoire profiling was used in the study to track responses to a trivalent subunit inactivated influenza vaccine. The paper's findings and limits, for the study overall: The authors suggested that each seasonal influenza vaccination may recruit only a limited number of new T cells.

CDR1 SGHTA and CDR2 FQGNSA are derived from the germline V gene. Trimming removed 5 bases from V and 4 bases from J; the gene matches leave 5 bases unexplained. Including the terminal cysteine and phenylalanine, the CDR3 comprises 16 residues. The DNA shown is the 48-base CDR3, in frame from base 1. Libraries were made using RT-PCR. This sample was sequenced with an Illumina HiSeq 2500. The public reads were quality trimmed at Q25 with fastp and then assembled into clones with MiXCR by TCRdb, keeping productive beta chains. Every CDR3 protein is listed once, alongside the most common genes and DNA of its rows. The sample table contains some 540,000 distinct CDR3 sequences; only one count was recorded for under 30% of them. The biggest ten clones account for approximately 3% of the sample. The sample was also reused in another study, on T cells expressing NK-cell markers. The second source states: The TCR beta cDNA libraries were made using 5'RACE template switching, a step that added both a universal primer site and unique molecular identifiers. Three sorted T-cell subsets (CD3+CD56+NKG2C+, CD3+CD56+NKG2C- and CD3+CD56-NKG2C+) from several donors had their TCR beta-chain repertoires profiled. Of the eight sequenced donors, seven were found to be HCMV-seropositive and one was found to be HCMV-seronegative. In several experiments an anti-gammadeltaTCR antibody was added to restrict sorting to alphabetaTCR-expressing T cells. In six donors, the dominant CD3+CD56+NKG2C+ clonotypes were among the top 10 CD8+ clonotypes and accounted for roughly 1.0-7.0% of CD8+ T cells. Those dominant clonotypes were again the most abundant among CD3+CD56-NKG2C+ cells in a handful of donors, at 28.3-60.1%. It remained unclear whether the expanded NKG2C-expressing T cell clones were specific for HCMV antigens. Randomly selected healthy volunteers, three men and five women, were used as the eight sequenced donors. A commercial ELISA kit detecting HCMV-specific IgG in serum was used to determine HCMV serostatus. Peripheral blood mononuclear cells were isolated from blood by Ficoll density gradient centrifugation. CD4+ and CD8+ T cells were isolated from PBMC by magnetic immunoseparation with Miltenyi isolation kits. Priming for cDNA synthesis came from the TCR beta constant segment, and two successive PCR amplification steps followed. Libraries were sequenced as 2 x 150 bp reads on Illumina HiSeq 2000/2500, MiSeq or NextSeq. MIGEC was used to demultiplex reads and group reads by UMI, and MiTCR was used to assemble and quantify clonotypes. To exclude erroneous sequences, only TCR cDNA sequences supported by at least two reads were retained. The tcR package was used for downstream repertoire analysis, and clonotypes were matched between fractions using CDR3 nucleotide sequence together with V segment. VDJmatch was used to annotate antigen specificity against VDJdb, with one amino acid substitution in CDR3 permitted.

Here the chain combines TRBV7-2 and TRBJ2-3; TRBD2 aligns with 14 central bases. The sequence was obtained from a man between 50 and 59 years old who received an inactivated influenza vaccine. Donor details come from another sample of the same person, matched by shared clones. The specimen was CD4+ T cells sorted from PBMCs, collected 11 to 12 days after vaccination. CDR3 sequence: CASSQGLAGVPDTQYF. The nucleotides are TGTGCCAGCAGCCAGGGACTAGCGGGAGTTCCAGATACGCAGTATTTT.